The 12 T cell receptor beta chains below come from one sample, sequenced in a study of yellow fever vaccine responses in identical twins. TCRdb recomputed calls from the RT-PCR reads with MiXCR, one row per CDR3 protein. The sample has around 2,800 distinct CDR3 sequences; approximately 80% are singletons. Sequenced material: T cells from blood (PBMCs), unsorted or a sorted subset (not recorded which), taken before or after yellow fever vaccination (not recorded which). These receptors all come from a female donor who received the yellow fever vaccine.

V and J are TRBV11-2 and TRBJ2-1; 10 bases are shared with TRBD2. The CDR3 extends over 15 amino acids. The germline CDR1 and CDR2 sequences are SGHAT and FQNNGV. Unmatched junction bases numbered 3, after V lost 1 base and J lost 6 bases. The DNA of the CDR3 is TGTGCCAGCAGCTTAGTGGGACTAGCGAGCAATGAGCAGTTCTTC. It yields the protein CASSLVGLASNEQFF. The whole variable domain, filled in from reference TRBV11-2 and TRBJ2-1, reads EAGVAQSPRYKIIEKRQSVAFWCNPISGHATLYWYQQILGQGPKLLIQFQNNGVVDDSQLPKDRFSAERLKGVDSTLKIQPAKLEDSAVYLCASSLVGLASNEQFFGPGTRLTVL.

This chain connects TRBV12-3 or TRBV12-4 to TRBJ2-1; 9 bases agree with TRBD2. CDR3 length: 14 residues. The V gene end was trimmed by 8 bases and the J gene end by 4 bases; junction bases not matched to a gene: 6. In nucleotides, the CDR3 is TGTGCCAGCCTGCCAGCGGGGGGTTACAATGAGCAGTTCTTC. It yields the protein CASLPAGGYNEQFF.

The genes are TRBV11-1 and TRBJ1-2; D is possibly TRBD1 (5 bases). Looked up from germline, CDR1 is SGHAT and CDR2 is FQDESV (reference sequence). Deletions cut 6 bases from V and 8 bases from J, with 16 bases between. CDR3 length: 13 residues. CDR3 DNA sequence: TGTGCCAGCAGGGGGGACGCTCCACCGGGCTACACCTTC. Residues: CASRGDAPPGYTF.

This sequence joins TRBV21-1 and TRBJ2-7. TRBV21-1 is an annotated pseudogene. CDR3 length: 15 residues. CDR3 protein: CASSKHFRASYEQYF. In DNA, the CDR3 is TGTGCCAGCAGCAAGCACTTCAGAGCCTCCTACGAGCAGTACTTC.

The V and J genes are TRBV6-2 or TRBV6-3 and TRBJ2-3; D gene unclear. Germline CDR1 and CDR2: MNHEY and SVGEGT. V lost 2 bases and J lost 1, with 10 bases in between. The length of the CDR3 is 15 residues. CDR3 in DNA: TGTGCCAGCAGTTACAGGTCATTGGGCACAGATACGCAGTATTTT. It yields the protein CASSYRSLGTDTQYF.

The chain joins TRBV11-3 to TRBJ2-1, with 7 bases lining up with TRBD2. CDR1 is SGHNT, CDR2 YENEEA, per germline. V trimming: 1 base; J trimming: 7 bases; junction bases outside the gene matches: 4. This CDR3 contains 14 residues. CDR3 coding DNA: TGTGCCAGCAGCTTAGTGGGAGGGCCAAATGAGCAGTTCTTC. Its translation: CASSLVGGPNEQFF.

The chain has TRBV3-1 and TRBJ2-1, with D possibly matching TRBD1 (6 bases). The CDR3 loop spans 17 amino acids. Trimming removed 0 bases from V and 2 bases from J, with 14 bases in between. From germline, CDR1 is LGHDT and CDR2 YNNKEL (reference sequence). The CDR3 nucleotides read TGTGCCAGCAGCCAAGATTCGGGACACACCACCTACAATGAGCAGTTCTTC. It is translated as CASSQDSGHTTYNEQFF.

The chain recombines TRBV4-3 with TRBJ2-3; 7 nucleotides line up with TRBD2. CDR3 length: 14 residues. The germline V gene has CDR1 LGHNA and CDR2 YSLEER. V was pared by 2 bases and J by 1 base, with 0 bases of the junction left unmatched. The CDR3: CASSQLAGTDTQYF. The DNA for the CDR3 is TGCGCCAGCAGCCAACTAGCGGGCACAGATACGCAGTATTTT.

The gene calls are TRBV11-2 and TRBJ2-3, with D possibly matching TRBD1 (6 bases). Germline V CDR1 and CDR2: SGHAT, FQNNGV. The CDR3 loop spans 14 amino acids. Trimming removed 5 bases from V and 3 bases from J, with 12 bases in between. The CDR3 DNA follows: TGTGCCAGCAGCCCCAAACAGGGTACAGATACGCAGTATTTT. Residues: CASSPKQGTDTQYF. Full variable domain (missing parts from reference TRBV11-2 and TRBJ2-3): EAGVAQSPRYKIIEKRQSVAFWCNPISGHATLYWYQQILGQGPKLLIQFQNNGVVDDSQLPKDRFSAERLKGVDSTLKIQPAKLEDSAVYLCASSPKQGTDTQYFGPGTRLTVL.

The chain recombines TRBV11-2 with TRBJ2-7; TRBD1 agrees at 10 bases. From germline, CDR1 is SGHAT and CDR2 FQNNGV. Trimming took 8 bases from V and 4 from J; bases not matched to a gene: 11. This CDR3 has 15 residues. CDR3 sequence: CASREARDRGYEQYF. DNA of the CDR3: TGTGCCAGCCGAGAGGCTCGGGACAGGGGTTACGAGCAGTACTTC. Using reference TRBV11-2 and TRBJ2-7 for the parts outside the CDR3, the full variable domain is EAGVAQSPRYKIIEKRQSVAFWCNPISGHATLYWYQQILGQGPKLLIQFQNNGVVDDSQLPKDRFSAERLKGVDSTLKIQPAKLEDSAVYLCASREARDRGYEQYFGPGTRLTVT.

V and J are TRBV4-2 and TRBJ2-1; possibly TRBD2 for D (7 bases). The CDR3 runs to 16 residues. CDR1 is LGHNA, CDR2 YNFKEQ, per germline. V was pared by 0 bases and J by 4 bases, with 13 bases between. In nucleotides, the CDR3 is TGTGCCAGCAGCCAAGATGGCGGGGGCGCTTACAATGAGCAGTTCTTC. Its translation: CASSQDGGGAYNEQFF.

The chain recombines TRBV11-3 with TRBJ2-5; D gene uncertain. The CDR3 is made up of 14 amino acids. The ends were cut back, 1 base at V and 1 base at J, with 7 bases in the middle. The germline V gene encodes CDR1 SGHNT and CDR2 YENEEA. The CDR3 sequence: CASSLVWPQETQYF. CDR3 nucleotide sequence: TGTGCCAGCAGCTTAGTCTGGCCCCAAGAGACCCAGTACTTC.